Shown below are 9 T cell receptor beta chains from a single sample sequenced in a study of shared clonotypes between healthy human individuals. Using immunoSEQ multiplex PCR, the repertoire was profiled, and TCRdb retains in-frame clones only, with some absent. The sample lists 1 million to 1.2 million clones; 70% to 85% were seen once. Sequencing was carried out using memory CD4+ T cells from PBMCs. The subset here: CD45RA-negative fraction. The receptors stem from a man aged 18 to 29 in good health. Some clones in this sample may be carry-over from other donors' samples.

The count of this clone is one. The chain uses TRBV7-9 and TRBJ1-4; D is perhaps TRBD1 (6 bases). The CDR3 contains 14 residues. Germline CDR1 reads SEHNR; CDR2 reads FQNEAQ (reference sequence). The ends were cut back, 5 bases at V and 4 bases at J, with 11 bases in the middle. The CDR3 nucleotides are TGTGCCAGCAGCCTTCGGACAGATAATGAAAAACTGTTTTTT. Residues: CASSLRTDNEKLFF.

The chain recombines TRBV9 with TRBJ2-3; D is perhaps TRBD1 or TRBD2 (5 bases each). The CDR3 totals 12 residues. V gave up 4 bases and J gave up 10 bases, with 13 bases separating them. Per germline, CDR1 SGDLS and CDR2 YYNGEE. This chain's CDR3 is CASSRRESAQYF. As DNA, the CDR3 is TGTGCCAGCAGCCGCAGGGAGTCCGCGCAGTATTTT.

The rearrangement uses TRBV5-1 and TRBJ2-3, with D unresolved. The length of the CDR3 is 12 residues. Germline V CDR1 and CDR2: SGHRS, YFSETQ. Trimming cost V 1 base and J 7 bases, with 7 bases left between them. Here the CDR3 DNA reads TGCGCCAGCAGCTTGTCTCAGTATACGCAGTATTTT. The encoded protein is CASSLSQYTQYF.

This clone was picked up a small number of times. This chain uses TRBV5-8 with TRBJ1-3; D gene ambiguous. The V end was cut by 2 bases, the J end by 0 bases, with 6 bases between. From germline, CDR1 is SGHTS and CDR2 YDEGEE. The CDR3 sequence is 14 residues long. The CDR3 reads CASSLGSSGNTIYF. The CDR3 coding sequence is TGTGCCAGCAGCTTAGGGTCCTCTGGAAACACCATATATTTT.

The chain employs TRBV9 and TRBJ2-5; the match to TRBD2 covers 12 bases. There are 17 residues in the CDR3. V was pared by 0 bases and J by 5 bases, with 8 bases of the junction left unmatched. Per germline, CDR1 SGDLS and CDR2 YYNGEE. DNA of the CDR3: TGTGCCAGCAGCGTAGCTACCACTAGCGGGAGGAGGGAGACCCAGTACTTC. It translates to CASSVATTSGRRETQYF.

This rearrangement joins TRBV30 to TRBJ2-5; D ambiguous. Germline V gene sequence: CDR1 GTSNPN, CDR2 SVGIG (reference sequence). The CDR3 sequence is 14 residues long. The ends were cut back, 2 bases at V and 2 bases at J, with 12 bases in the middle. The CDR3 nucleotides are TGTGCCTGGAGTCGGACGGCGAGACAAGAGACCCAGTACTTC. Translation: CAWSRTARQETQYF.

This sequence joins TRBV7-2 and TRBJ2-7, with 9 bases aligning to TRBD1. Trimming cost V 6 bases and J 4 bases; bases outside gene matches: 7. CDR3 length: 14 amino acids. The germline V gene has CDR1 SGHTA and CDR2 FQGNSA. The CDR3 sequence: CASSRDRANYEQYF. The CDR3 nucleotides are TGTGCCAGCAGTCGGGACAGGGCGAATTACGAGCAGTACTTC.

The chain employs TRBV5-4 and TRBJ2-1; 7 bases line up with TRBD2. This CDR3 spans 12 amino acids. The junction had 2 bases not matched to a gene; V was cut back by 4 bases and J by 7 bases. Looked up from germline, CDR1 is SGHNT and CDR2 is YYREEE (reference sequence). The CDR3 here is CASSPAGNEQFF. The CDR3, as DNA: TGTGCCAGCAGCCCAGCGGGGAATGAGCAGTTCTTC. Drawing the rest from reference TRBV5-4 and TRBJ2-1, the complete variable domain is ETGVTQSPTHLIKTRGQQVTLRCSSQSGHNTVSWYQQALGQGPQFIFQYYREEENGRGNFPPRFSGLQFPNYSSELNVNALELDDSALYLCASSPAGNEQFFGPGTRLTVL.

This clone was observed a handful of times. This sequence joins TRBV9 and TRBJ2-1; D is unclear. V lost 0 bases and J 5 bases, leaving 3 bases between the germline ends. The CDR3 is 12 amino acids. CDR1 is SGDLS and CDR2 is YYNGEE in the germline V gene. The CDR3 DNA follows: TGTGCCAGCAGCGTAGAGGACAATGAGCAGTTCTTC. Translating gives CASSVEDNEQFF.